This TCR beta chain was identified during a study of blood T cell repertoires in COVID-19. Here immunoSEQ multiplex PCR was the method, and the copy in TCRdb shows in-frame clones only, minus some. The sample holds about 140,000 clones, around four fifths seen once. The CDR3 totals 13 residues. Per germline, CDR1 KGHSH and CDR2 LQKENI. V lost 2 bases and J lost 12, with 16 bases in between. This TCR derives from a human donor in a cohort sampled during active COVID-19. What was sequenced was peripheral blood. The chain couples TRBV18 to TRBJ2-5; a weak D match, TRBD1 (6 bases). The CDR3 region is CASSPSRGPMKYF. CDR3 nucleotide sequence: TGTGCCAGCTCACCAAGCAGGGGACCAATGAAGTACTTC.